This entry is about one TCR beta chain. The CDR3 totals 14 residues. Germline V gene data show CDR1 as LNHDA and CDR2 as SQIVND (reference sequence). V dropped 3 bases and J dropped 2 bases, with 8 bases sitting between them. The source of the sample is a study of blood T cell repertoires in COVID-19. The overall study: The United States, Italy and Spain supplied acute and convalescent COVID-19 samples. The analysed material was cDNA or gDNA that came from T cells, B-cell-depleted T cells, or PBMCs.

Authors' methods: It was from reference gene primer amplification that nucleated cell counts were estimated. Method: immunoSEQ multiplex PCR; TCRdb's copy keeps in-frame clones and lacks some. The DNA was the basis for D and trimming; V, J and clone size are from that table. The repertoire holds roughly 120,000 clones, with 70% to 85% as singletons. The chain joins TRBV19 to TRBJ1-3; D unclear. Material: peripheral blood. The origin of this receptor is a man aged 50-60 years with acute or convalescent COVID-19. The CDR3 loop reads CASSMPRTGNTIYF. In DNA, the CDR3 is TGTGCCAGTAGTATGCCCAGGACTGGAAACACCATATATTTT. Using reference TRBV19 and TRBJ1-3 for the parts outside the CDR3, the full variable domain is DGGITQSPKYLFRKEGQNVTLSCEQNLNHDAMYWYRQDPGQGLRLIYYSQIVNDFQKGDIAEGYSVSREKKESFPLTVTSAQKNPTAFYLCASSMPRTGNTIYFGEGSWLTVV.